Shown below are 19 T cell receptor beta chains from a single sample sequenced in a study of blood T cell repertoires in COVID-19. Data came from immunoSEQ multiplex PCR; TCRdb stores just in-frame clones and leaves some out. This sample has some 99,000 clones, with nearly 90% found just once. Sequenced material: peripheral blood. Source of these receptors: a man in his 70s with acute or convalescent COVID-19.

This sequence joins TRBV10-3 and TRBJ2-7; 9 bases agree with TRBD1. Germline CDR1 and CDR2: ENHRY and SYGVKD. Trimming removed 6 bases from V and 5 bases from J; junction bases left unmatched: 5. The CDR3 is made up of 13 amino acids. The CDR3 sequence is CAIRGDREDEQYV. The CDR3 DNA is TGTGCCATCAGGGGGGACAGGGAAGACGAGCAGTACGTC.

In this sample, this clone turned up a few times. The rearrangement links TRBV10-3 to TRBJ1-2; D is perhaps TRBD1 (6 bases). This CDR3 has 18 amino acids. Per the germline V gene, CDR1 is ENHRY and CDR2 is SYGVKD. V dropped 0 bases and J dropped 2 bases, with 19 bases sitting between them. CDR3 protein: CAISESRFTPQGNYGYTF. CDR3 DNA: TGTGCCATCAGTGAGTCGAGGTTTACACCACAGGGCAACTATGGCTACACCTTC.

The chain employs TRBV15 and TRBJ1-2, with a weak D call TRBD1 (6 bases). Germline CDR1 reads LNHNV; CDR2 reads YYDKDF (reference sequence). This CDR3 has 15 residues. Trimming stripped 4 bases from V and 6 bases from J, with 18 bases between. This CDR3 is CATSKGGDVDNGYTF. Written as DNA, the CDR3 is TGTGCCACCAGCAAAGGGGGGGACGTCGACAATGGCTACACCTTC. Looking up the rest from reference TRBV15 and TRBJ1-2 gives the full variable domain: DAMVIQNPRYQVTQFGKPVTLSCSQTLNHNVMYWYQQKSSQAPKLLFHYYDKDFNNEADTPDNFQSRRPNTSFCFLDIRSPGLGDTAMYLCATSKGGDVDNGYTFGSGTRLTVV.

The rearrangement links TRBV25-1 to TRBJ2-3, with D possibly TRBD1 on 6 matching bases. Germline loops: CDR1 MGHDK, CDR2 SYGVNS. The CDR3 has 13 residues. Deletions cut 6 bases from V and 6 bases from J, with 13 bases between. The CDR3 loop reads CASRGTGTDTQYF. CDR3 nucleotides: TGTGCCAGCAGAGGTACAGGGACGGATACGCAGTATTTT.

The chain uses TRBV5-6 and TRBJ2-7, with 9 positions matching TRBD1. The CDR3 spans 15 residues. V lost 1 base to trimming and J lost 2 bases; unmatched junction nucleotides: 4. Germline CDR1 reads SGHDT; CDR2 reads YYEEEE. DNA of the CDR3: TGTGCCAGCAGCTTGAAGGGACAGGGTCCCTACGAGCAGTACTTC. The encoded protein is CASSLKGQGPYEQYF.

The CDR3 here is CASSLTGVREKLFF. For the CDR3, the DNA is TGCGCCAGCAGCTTGACAGGGGTGAGGGAAAAACTGTTTTTT. The V and J genes are TRBV5-1 and TRBJ1-4; TRBD1 aligns across 7 bases. The CDR3 runs to 14 residues. V gave up 1 base and J gave up 8 bases; unmatched junction bases: 5. The germline CDR1 and CDR2 sequences are SGHRS and YFSETQ.

The genes are TRBV25-1 and TRBJ1-2; TRBD1 agrees at 7 bases. CDR1 and CDR2 (germline): MGHDK, SYGVNS. The CDR3 is made up of 14 amino acids. J lost 4 bases, V lost 5 bases, and 7 bases had no gene match. CDR3 sequence: CASSPPGQSYGYTF. CDR3 DNA: TGTGCCAGCAGTCCCCCGGGACAGTCCTATGGCTACACCTTC.

The chain has TRBV5-1 and TRBJ2-2, with D unresolved. Per germline, CDR1 SGHRS and CDR2 YFSETQ. V gave up 6 bases and J gave up 7 bases, with 16 bases separating them. The CDR3 runs 14 residues. The CDR3 DNA reads TGCGCCAGCACCGCTCACTTTTTAAGCGGGGAGCTGTTTTTT. Translated: CASTAHFLSGELFF.

The CDR3 loop is CASRPGQGYGYTF. The DNA for the CDR3 is TGTGCCAGCAGGCCCGGACAGGGTTATGGCTACACCTTC. This chain uses TRBV6-5 with TRBJ1-2; TRBD1 aligns across 8 bases. The CDR3 consists of 13 residues. From germline, CDR1 is MNHEY and CDR2 SVGAGI. Losses at the gene ends were 6 bases for V and 5 bases for J; bases not matched to a gene: 5.

The chain joins TRBV28 to TRBJ1-5; 8 bases are a match to TRBD1. V gave up 6 bases and J gave up 5 bases; unmatched junction bases: 9. The CDR3 contains 15 residues. Germline-derived CDR1 and CDR2 are MDHEN and SYDVKM. CDR3 DNA: TGTGCCAGCAGCTCGGACAGGGATGTAGATCAGCCCCAGCATTTT. Its translation is CASSSDRDVDQPQHF.

The chain links TRBV19 to TRBJ2-1; 7 bases are a match to TRBD1. The CDR3 is 15 residues long. Germline loops: CDR1 LNHDA, CDR2 SQIVND (reference sequence). Germline trimming cut 6 bases from V and 0 bases from J; bases unmatched to any gene: 5. As DNA, the CDR3 is TGTGCCAGTAGCGGGACAGCCAGCTCCTACAATGAGCAGTTCTTC. Protein sequence: CASSGTASSYNEQFF.

This chain connects TRBV6-5 to TRBJ2-2, with TRBD1 identical over 8 bases. The V gene's germline CDR1 is MNHEY and CDR2 SVGAGI. There are 15 residues in the CDR3. V was pared by 2 bases and J by 6 bases, with 5 bases of the junction left unmatched. This CDR3 is CASSYPGGRAGELFF. The DNA of the CDR3 is TGTGCCAGCAGTTACCCAGGGGGCCGGGCCGGGGAGCTGTTTTTT.

The J gene is TRBJ1-6, the V gene TRBV6-5; 7 bases line up with TRBD1. Losses at the gene ends were 6 bases for V and 7 bases for J; bases not matched to a gene: 6. CDR1 MNHEY and CDR2 SVGAGI come from the germline V gene. This CDR3 region has 14 residues. In nucleotides, the CDR3 is TGTGCCAGCAGGAACAGGGGCGGCAATTCACCCCTCCACTTT. It encodes CASRNRGGNSPLHF.

This chain links TRBV30 with TRBJ1-3, with D perhaps matching TRBD1 (5 bases). There are 14 residues in the CDR3. CDR1 is GTSNPN, CDR2 SVGIG, per germline (reference sequence). Trimming shortened V by 1 base and J by 4 bases, and 11 bases separated the two germline ends. This chain's CDR3 is CAWSEDSEGNTIYF. In nucleotides, the CDR3 is TGTGCCTGGAGTGAAGACAGCGAAGGAAACACCATATATTTT.

The V call is TRBV5-4, the J call TRBJ1-1; tentative D call: TRBD1 (6 bases). This CDR3 has 15 amino acids. The V gene lost 2 bases and the J gene lost 4 bases, with 15 bases spanning the gap. CDR1 and CDR2 (germline): SGHNT, YYREEE (reference sequence). The CDR3 DNA sequence: TGTGCCAGCAGCTTACAACAGGGAAGGGGCACTGAAGCTTTCTTT. Translation: CASSLQQGRGTEAFF.

Worth noting for this clone: In the same sample, other DNA sequences code for this CDR3. The chain combines TRBV10-1 with TRBJ2-5; D is unclear. V was trimmed by 2 bases and J by 2 bases, leaving 6 bases between them. CDR1 and CDR2 (germline): WNHNN, SYGVQD (reference sequence). CDR3 length: 13 residues. CDR3 coding DNA: TGCGCCAGCAGTGAGGGGCTACAAGAGACCCAGTACTTC. This translates into CASSEGLQETQYF.

This chain uses TRBV10-3 with TRBJ2-2; 7 bases align to TRBD1. The CDR3 spans 16 residues. Unmatched junction bases numbered 6, after V lost 3 bases and J lost 2 bases. CDR1 is ENHRY and CDR2 is SYGVKD in the germline V gene. The CDR3 region has the DNA TGTGCCATCAGTGAAAGCAGGGGGATTAACACCGGGGAGCTGTTTTTT. Its translation: CAISESRGINTGELFF.

The chain combines TRBV5-4 with TRBJ2-3; a weak D match, TRBD2 (7 bases). This CDR3 comprises 15 residues. V lost 0 bases, J lost 6 bases, and 14 bases lay in between. Germline CDR1 SGHNT, CDR2 YYREEE (reference sequence). The CDR3 DNA is TGTGCCAGCAGCTTGGACACGGGGGGCGGCGATACGCAGTATTTT. Protein product: CASSLDTGGGDTQYF.

The chain is built from TRBV10-3 and TRBJ1-6; weak D call: TRBD1 (6 bases). The CDR3 is 16 residues long. V shed 4 bases and J shed 6 bases, with 16 bases lying between them. Germline V gene lookup returns CDR1 ENHRY and CDR2 SYGVKD. CDR3 residues: CAISADRLGGNSPLHF. The CDR3 DNA reads TGTGCCATCAGTGCCGACAGGTTGGGTGGTAATTCACCCCTCCACTTT.